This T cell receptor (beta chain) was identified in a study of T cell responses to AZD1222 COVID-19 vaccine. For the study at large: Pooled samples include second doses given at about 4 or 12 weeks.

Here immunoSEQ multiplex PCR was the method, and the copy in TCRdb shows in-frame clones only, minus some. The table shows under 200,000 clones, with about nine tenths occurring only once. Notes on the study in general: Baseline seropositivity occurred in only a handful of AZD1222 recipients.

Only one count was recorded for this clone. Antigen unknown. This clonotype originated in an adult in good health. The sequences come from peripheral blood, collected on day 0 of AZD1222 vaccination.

CDR3 DNA sequence: TGTGCCAGTAGTCAGTGGTTATTCGGTAACGCGAACACCGGGGAGCTGTTTTTT. Translating it yields CASSQWLFGNANTGELFF. The genes are TRBV19 and TRBJ2-2, with D uncertain. This CDR3 region has 18 residues. Germline V gene data show CDR1 as LNHDA and CDR2 as SQIVND (reference sequence). Trimming took off 5 bases at V and 0 bases at J, with 19 bases between the two ends.